This T cell receptor (beta chain) was documented in a study of T-cell reconstitution after alpha-beta-depleted transplantation in children. Study-level findings and limits: Several hundred expanded graft clones reportedly gave rise to the alpha-beta T cells present about two months after transplant. Some patients' high day-60 TCRbeta diversity was attributed to recipient cells surviving conditioning. The main origin of T-cell counts and diversity one year after transplant was newly produced T cells.

V shed 5 bases and J shed 8 bases, with 12 bases lying between them. CDR3 size: 12 residues. CDR1 and CDR2 (germline): SEHNR, FQNEAQ (reference sequence). Unique molecular identifiers featured in how the TCRbeta library was prepared. MiXCR, run by TCRdb on the PCR reads, gives a single entry per CDR3 protein. The profile shows fewer than 350,000 distinct CDR3 sequences, roughly 9.1% of them singletons. This clonotype was observed many times. Its target is unknown. Sequencing was performed on PBMCs, taken before TCRalphabeta/CD19-depleted stem cell transplant. The gene calls are TRBV7-9 and TRBJ1-1; D ambiguous. This sequence was found in a boy younger than two with acute myeloid leukemia, due to receive a stem cell transplant. CDR3 residues: CASSPGDLEAFF. The CDR3 DNA follows: TGTGCCAGCAGCCCCGGGGATTTAGAAGCTTTCTTT.